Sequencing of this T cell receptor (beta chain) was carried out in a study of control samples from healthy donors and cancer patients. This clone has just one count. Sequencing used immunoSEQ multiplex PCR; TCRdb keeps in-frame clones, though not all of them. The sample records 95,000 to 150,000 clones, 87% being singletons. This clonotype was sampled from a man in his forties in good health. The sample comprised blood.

The CDR3 reads CASSQDPQGYGYTF. CDR3 sequence (DNA): TGTGCCAGCAGCCAAGATCCCCAGGGCTATGGCTACACCTTC. The V call is TRBV4-2, the J call TRBJ1-2; TRBD1 is a possible D gene (5 bases). CDR3 length equals 14 residues. The ends were cut back, 0 bases at V and 4 bases at J, with 9 bases in the middle. The germline V gene has CDR1 LGHNA and CDR2 YNFKEQ.